The 27 T cell receptor beta chains below come from one sample, sequenced in a study of shared clonotypes between healthy human individuals. Only in-frame clones appear in the TCRdb table, and some are missing; sequencing was by immunoSEQ multiplex PCR. The sample records around 2.1 million clones, 95% being singletons. Sequencing was done on a sample of naive CD4+ T cells sorted from blood. Regarding subset: CD45RA+ positively selected. These TCRs come from a man aged 18 to 35 in good health.

The V and J genes are TRBV2 and TRBJ2-7; D uncertain. The CDR3 has 13 amino acids. Deletions cut 5 bases from V and 3 bases from J, with 11 bases between. CDR1 and CDR2 from the germline V gene are SNHLY and FYNNEI. The CDR3 loop is CASSNIPYYEQYF. CDR3 coding DNA: TGTGCCAGCAGTAATATCCCCTACTACGAGCAGTACTTC.

The chain uses TRBV4-1 and TRBJ2-5; 9 nucleotides agree with TRBD2. V was clipped by 6 bases and J by 4 bases; unmatched bases: 9. The CDR3 is made up of 15 amino acids. Per germline, CDR1 MGHRA and CDR2 YSYEKL. CDR3 protein: CASRLSAGGRETQYF. CDR3 DNA: TGCGCCAGCAGACTCAGCGCGGGGGGGCGAGAGACCCAGTACTTC.

The CDR3, as DNA: TGTGCCTGGAGCGGACAGGGGGCTCATACTGAAGCTTTCTTT. Its translation: CAWSGQGAHTEAFF. The V and J genes are TRBV30 and TRBJ1-1, with TRBD1 matching over 11 bases. Germline trimming cut 3 bases from V and 5 bases from J; bases unmatched to any gene: 5. From germline, CDR1 is GTSNPN and CDR2 SVGIG (reference sequence). The CDR3 has 14 residues.

The V call is TRBV2, the J call TRBJ1-5; D is possibly TRBD1 (5 bases). With 5 bases removed from V and 6 bases from J, the gap between germline ends came to 20 bases. Germline V gene lookup returns CDR1 SNHLY and CDR2 FYNNEI. There are 16 residues in the CDR3. For the CDR3, the DNA is TGTGCCAGCAGTCCCGGTCGAGGCAGGGAAGGTCAGCCCCAGCATTTT. Translation: CASSPGRGREGQPQHF.

The genes are TRBV11-2 and TRBJ2-7, with D perhaps matching TRBD1 (7 bases). This CDR3 comprises 15 residues. Trimming pared 1 base from V and 2 bases from J, leaving 12 bases between. In germline, CDR1 is SGHAT, CDR2 FQNNGV. The CDR3 here is CASSLVTGEAYEQYF. The CDR3 DNA is TGTGCCAGCAGCTTAGTAACAGGGGAGGCCTACGAGCAGTACTTC.

The V call is TRBV5-4, the J call TRBJ1-2, with D possibly matching TRBD1 (5 bases). This CDR3 is 15 amino acids long. Germline lookup yields CDR1 SGHNT and CDR2 YYREEE (reference sequence). V was trimmed by 4 bases and J by 0 bases, leaving 13 bases between them. CDR3 nucleotides: TGTGCCAGCAGCGCAGCCGGGGACTCTAACTATGGCTACACCTTC. Amino acid sequence: CASSAAGDSNYGYTF.

The chain links TRBV7-9 to TRBJ2-5; 10 bases match TRBD1. This CDR3 spans 16 amino acids. CDR1 SEHNR and CDR2 FQNEAQ come from the germline V gene (reference sequence). After removal of 5 bases from V and 3 bases from J, the junction contained 9 bases not matched to a gene. DNA of the CDR3: TGTGCCAGCAGCCCCCCGGGACAGGGGTACAAAGAGACCCAGTACTTC. Translation gives CASSPPGQGYKETQYF. The entire variable domain, with the rest obtained from reference TRBV7-9 and TRBJ2-5, is as follows: DTGVSQNPRHKITKRGQNVTFRCDPISEHNRLYWYRQTLGQGPEFLTYFQNEAQLEKSRLLSDRFSAERPKGSFSTLEIQRTEQGDSAMYLCASSPPGQGYKETQYFGPGTRLLVL.

V usage is TRBV27 and J usage is TRBJ1-5, with D possibly TRBD1 on 5 matching bases. The CDR3 is 14 amino acids. Per the germline V gene, CDR1 is MNHEY and CDR2 is SMNVEV (reference sequence). The V end lost 2 bases, the J end lost 5 bases, and 10 bases lay between the germline ends. This CDR3 reads CASSLIGRDQPQHF. In DNA form, the CDR3 reads TGTGCCAGCAGTTTAATAGGCAGGGATCAGCCCCAGCATTTT.

CDR3 in DNA: TGTGCCACCAGCAGACGACAGGAACTGTATGGCTACACCTTC. Amino acid sequence: CATSRRQELYGYTF. The chain uses TRBV15 and TRBJ1-2, with D perhaps TRBD1 (6 bases). Germline CDR1 and CDR2: LNHNV and YYDKDF (reference sequence). Trimming took 2 bases from V and 5 from J, leaving 12 bases between them. The CDR3 has 14 amino acids.

V gene TRBV5-6 combines with J gene TRBJ2-7, with TRBD1 matching 9 bases. From germline, CDR1 is SGHDT and CDR2 YYEEEE. The V and J ends lost 4 bases and 3 bases, in that order; junction bases with no gene match: 8. The CDR3 covers 15 residues. CDR3 bases: TGTGCCAGCAGCGAGGGGGGACAGGGCCTCTACGAGCAGTACTTC. Protein: CASSEGGQGLYEQYF.

The rearrangement uses TRBV5-4 and TRBJ2-7; 7 bases fit TRBD1. Germline-derived CDR1 and CDR2 are SGHNT and YYREEE (reference sequence). The CDR3 has 14 amino acids. J was trimmed by 0 bases and V by 4 bases; bases with no gene match: 4. CDR3 DNA sequence: TGTGCCAGCAGCACCGGACAGGCCTCCTACGAGCAGTACTTC. Protein product: CASSTGQASYEQYF.

The chain carries TRBV5-1 and TRBJ2-5; 16 bases are shared with TRBD2. Unmatched junction bases numbered 7, after V lost 1 base and J lost 4 bases. Germline CDR1 SGHRS, CDR2 YFSETQ. CDR3 length: 18 amino acids. The CDR3 nucleotides are TGCGCCAGCAGCTTGTTAGGGACTAGCGGGAGGGCCAGAGAGACCCAGTACTTC. Its protein product is CASSLLGTSGRARETQYF.

V gene TRBV6-5 combines with J gene TRBJ2-5; D perhaps matches TRBD1 (5 bases). Trimming took off 8 bases at V and 7 bases at J, with 17 bases between the two ends. The CDR3 loop spans 13 amino acids. The germline gives CDR1 MNHEY, CDR2 SVGAGI. CDR3 residues: CASRSRAGGTQYF. The CDR3 DNA reads TGTGCCAGCCGTAGCAGGGCTGGCGGGACCCAGTACTTC.

The rearrangement uses TRBV7-8 and TRBJ2-5; D unresolved. The CDR3 sequence is 13 residues long. Germline V gene data show CDR1 as SGHVS and CDR2 as FQNEAQ. V lost 3 bases and J lost 5, with 10 bases in between. CDR3 sequence (DNA): TGTGCCAGCAGCTTTGCCCACGGGGAGACCCAGTACTTC. Protein sequence: CASSFAHGETQYF.

This chain uses TRBV7-8 with TRBJ2-1, with no clear D. The germline V and J ends were trimmed by 2 bases and 5 bases, with 4 bases remaining between them. The CDR3 runs to 12 residues. CDR1 is SGHVS, CDR2 FQNEAQ, per germline. CDR3 bases: TGTGCCAGCAGCTTATTTGACAATGAGCAGTTCTTC. Protein product: CASSLFDNEQFF.

The genes are TRBV30 and TRBJ2-7; D possibly uses TRBD1 or TRBD2 (5 bases each). CDR1 is GTSNPN and CDR2 is SVGIG in the germline V gene (reference sequence). V was clipped by 3 bases and J by 2 bases, with 14 bases between them. CDR3 length: 14 residues. In DNA, the CDR3 is TGTGCCTGGAGAAGGGACGGGGCTACCTACGAGCAGTACTTC. It yields the protein CAWRRDGATYEQYF.

The V call is TRBV9, the J call TRBJ1-1; D gene uncertain. Per the germline V gene, CDR1 is SGDLS and CDR2 is YYNGEE. This CDR3 spans 14 amino acids. Trimming pared 0 bases from V and 2 bases from J, leaving 8 bases between. Here the CDR3 DNA reads TGTGCCAGCAGCGTAGTCGGGGATAACACTGAAGCTTTCTTT. It specifies CASSVVGDNTEAFF.

The V and J genes are TRBV5-4 and TRBJ1-1; 7 nucleotides match TRBD1. CDR1 and CDR2 from the germline V gene are SGHNT and YYREEE (reference sequence). This CDR3 contains 15 residues. V was clipped by 4 bases and J by 2 bases; unmatched bases: 8. The CDR3 nucleotides are TGTGCCAGCAGCCTCGGAGGGGGCGAAAACACTGAAGCTTTCTTT. It yields the protein CASSLGGGENTEAFF.

The count of this clone is one. This chain uses TRBV27 with TRBJ2-7; TRBD1 or TRBD2 may be the D gene (5 bases each). The V and J ends lost 4 bases and 0 bases respectively, with 13 bases between them. This CDR3 spans 15 amino acids. Germline V gene sequence: CDR1 MNHEY, CDR2 SMNVEV (reference sequence). DNA of the CDR3: TGTGCCAGCAGTTCGGGACGGAGGAGCTCCTACGAGCAGTACTTC. Protein: CASSSGRRSSYEQYF.

This clone was counted a single time. The rearrangement joins TRBV10-3 to TRBJ2-5, with D possibly being TRBD2 (6 bases). Germline lookup yields CDR1 ENHRY and CDR2 SYGVKD. V was trimmed by 3 bases and J by 2 bases, leaving 16 bases between them. The CDR3 is 16 amino acids. CDR3 residues: CAISEASGGAQETQYF. The CDR3 bases are TGTGCCATCAGTGAAGCTTCAGGAGGGGCTCAAGAGACCCAGTACTTC.

V usage is TRBV5-5 and J usage is TRBJ2-7; no clear D gene. Trimming stripped 1 base from V and 3 bases from J, with 11 bases between. The length of the CDR3 is 14 residues. The germline V gene has CDR1 SGHKS and CDR2 YYEKEE (reference sequence). CDR3 sequence (DNA): TGTGCCAGCAGCTTGAGCGCCGACCTCTACGAGCAGTACTTC. Amino acids: CASSLSADLYEQYF.

The J gene is TRBJ2-3, the V gene TRBV14; 7 positions agree with TRBD1. The CDR3 consists of 18 residues. V shed 0 bases and J 5 bases; nucleotides not matched to a gene: 14. From germline, CDR1 is SGHDN and CDR2 FVKESK. The chain's CDR3 is CASSQDWQGDIRRDTQYF. CDR3 DNA sequence: TGTGCCAGCAGCCAAGATTGGCAGGGGGACATCCGCAGAGATACGCAGTATTTT.

This chain links TRBV18 with TRBJ1-3; D not certain. Germline loops: CDR1 KGHSH, CDR2 LQKENI. The CDR3 totals 16 residues. Trimming shortened V by 6 bases and J by 0 bases, and 15 bases separated the two germline ends. CDR3 sequence: CASSDSWGLSGNTIYF. The DNA of the CDR3 is TGTGCCAGCTCGGACTCCTGGGGTCTCTCTGGAAACACCATATATTTT. Full variable domain (remainder filled in from reference TRBV18 and TRBJ1-3): NAGVMQNPRHLVRRRGQEARLRCSPMKGHSHVYWYRQLPEEGLKFMVYLQKENIIDESGMPKERFSAEFPKEGPSILRIQQVVRGDSAAYFCASSDSWGLSGNTIYFGEGSWLTVV.

This clone was seen once. The rearrangement joins TRBV6-5 to TRBJ1-6; 7 nucleotides agree with TRBD1. V trimming: 5 bases; J trimming: 9 bases; junction bases outside the gene matches: 7. CDR3 length: 14 residues. Germline V gives CDR1 MNHEY, CDR2 SVGAGI. CDR3 region: CASSRDSGGSPLHF. The DNA for the CDR3 is TGTGCCAGCAGTCGGGACAGCGGTGGTTCACCCCTCCACTTT.

This clone turned up a few times. This CDR3 is also generated by other DNA sequences in the sample. The chain combines TRBV20-1 with TRBJ2-1, with D unresolved. The CDR3 is 10 amino acids. Germline CDR1 DFQATT, CDR2 SNEGSKA (reference sequence). V was clipped by 0 bases and J by 7 bases, with 1 base between them. CDR3 region: CSARDNEQFF. CDR3 DNA: TGCAGTGCTAGAGATAATGAGCAGTTCTTC.

The gene calls are TRBV5-4 and TRBJ2-7; 9 nucleotides match TRBD1. The CDR3 consists of 14 residues. V trimming: 3 bases; J trimming: 3 bases; junction bases outside the gene matches: 4. Germline lookup yields CDR1 SGHNT and CDR2 YYREEE (reference sequence). The CDR3 reads CASSWDRALYEQYF. CDR3 nucleotide sequence: TGTGCCAGCAGCTGGGACAGGGCTCTCTACGAGCAGTACTTC. The full variable domain, with the rest looked up from reference TRBV5-4 and TRBJ2-7, is ETGVTQSPTHLIKTRGQQVTLRCSSQSGHNTVSWYQQALGQGPQFIFQYYREEENGRGNFPPRFSGLQFPNYSSELNVNALELDDSALYLCASSWDRALYEQYFGPGTRLTVT.

The chain carries TRBV4-3 and TRBJ1-2; D gene uncertain. CDR1 is LGHNA, CDR2 YSLEER, per germline. Trimming stripped 0 bases from V and 7 bases from J, with 9 bases between. This CDR3 contains 13 residues. CDR3 region: CASSQEVWSGYTF. DNA for the CDR3: TGCGCCAGCAGCCAAGAAGTTTGGAGTGGCTACACCTTC.